This T cell receptor (beta chain) came from a study of neurological immune-mediated disorders. Looking at the study overall: Of the multiple sclerosis patients, 34 in total, about 30 were relapsing-remitting and 3 were secondary progressive.

5'RACE with 10-nucleotide random UMIs generated the cDNA. TCRdb re-called the 5' RACE reads through MiXCR, storing one row per CDR3 protein. Of about 59,000 distinct CDR3 sequences listed, 3% to 4.5% are singletons. This clonotype was counted ten times or more. V was shortened by 3 bases and J by 3 bases, with 12 bases between the two germline ends. This CDR3 is 14 amino acids long. Germline assignment: CDR1 SGHTA and CDR2 FQGNSA. Material for sequencing was PBMCs. The gene calls are TRBV7-2 and TRBJ2-7, with D possibly being TRBD2 (6 bases). This clonotype was sampled from a woman aged 25 to 39 with multiple sclerosis. The CDR3 spells CASSFEGLHYEQYF. In nucleotides, the CDR3 is TGTGCCAGCAGCTTTGAAGGACTACACTACGAGCAGTACTTC.